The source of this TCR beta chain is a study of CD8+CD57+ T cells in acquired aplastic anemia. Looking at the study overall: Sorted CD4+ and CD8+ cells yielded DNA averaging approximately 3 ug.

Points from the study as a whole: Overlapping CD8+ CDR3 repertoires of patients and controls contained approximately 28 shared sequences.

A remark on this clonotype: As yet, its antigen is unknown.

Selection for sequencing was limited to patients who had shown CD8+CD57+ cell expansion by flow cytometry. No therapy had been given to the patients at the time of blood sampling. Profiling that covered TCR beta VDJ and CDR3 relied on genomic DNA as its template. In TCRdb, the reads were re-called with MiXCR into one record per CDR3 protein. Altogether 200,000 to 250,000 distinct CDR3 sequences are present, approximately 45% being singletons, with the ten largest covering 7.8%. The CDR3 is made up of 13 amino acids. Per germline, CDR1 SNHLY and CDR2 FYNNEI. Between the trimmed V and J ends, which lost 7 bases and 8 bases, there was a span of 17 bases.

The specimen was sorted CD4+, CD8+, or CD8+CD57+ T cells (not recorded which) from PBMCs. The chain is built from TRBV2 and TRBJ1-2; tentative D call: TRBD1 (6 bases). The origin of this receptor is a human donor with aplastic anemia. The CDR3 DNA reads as TGTGCCAGCATCTGGACAGTACCTGGAGGCTACACCTTC. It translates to CASIWTVPGGYTF.